The source of this TCR beta chain is a study of blood T cells in healthy people across ages. Whole-study context: Template switching captured about one barcoded beta molecule per two T cells.

Concerning this clonotype: Its antigen is undetermined.

J was trimmed by 3 bases and V by 6 bases; bases with no gene match: 7. The CDR3 has 13 residues. Germline CDR1 is DFQATT and CDR2 is SNEGSKA (reference sequence). A sample-barcoded 5' primer and a J-beta primer mix were used in a second PCR of about 7 to 11 cycles. Each cDNA was tagged by a template-switch adaptor containing 12 random nucleotides. TCRdb reprocessed the 5' RACE reads with MiXCR, giving one entry per CDR3 protein. Of around 800,000 distinct CDR3 sequences in the sample, under 55% were seen once. Peripheral blood samples of 9 to 10 milliliters were drawn from each donor. Notes on the study in general: In these data, TCR beta diversity tracked strongly with naive T cell percentage.

V gene TRBV20-1 combines with J gene TRBJ2-5; 7 nucleotides line up with TRBD2. The source of this sequence is a man in his sixties in good health. Material: blood. CDR3 loop: CSATTSAKETQYF. CDR3 sequence (DNA): TGCAGTGCCACCACTAGCGCTAAAGAGACCCAGTACTTC.